This T cell receptor (beta chain) was identified during a study of T cell responses to AZD1222 COVID-19 vaccine. Study-level points and caveats: Spike was spanned by vaccine-associated CD4 TCRs, which were dominant at 160-218 and 743-854.

The V segment lost 3 bases and the J segment 4 bases; nucleotides outside the gene matches: 5. Germline V CDR1 and CDR2: MNHNS, SASEGT. The CDR3 length is 15 residues. Second doses were pooled across both intervals (about 4 or about 12 weeks). With respect to this clone: The target antigen is unknown.

Generated by immunoSEQ multiplex PCR, the TCRdb table keeps only in-frame clones and is missing some. The table records around 89,000 clones, 89% of them present only once. This TCR derives from an adult who received the AZD1222 COVID-19 vaccine. Sequenced here: peripheral blood, sampled 28 days after the second AZD1222 dose. The rearrangement links TRBV6-1 to TRBJ1-5, with TRBD1 identical over 8 bases. This CDR3 is CASSDGQGGNQPQHF. DNA for the CDR3: TGTGCCAGCAGTGATGGACAGGGTGGGAATCAGCCCCAGCATTTT.